This T cell receptor (beta chain) is from a study of post-analysis software for immune sequencing data (dated by TCRdb to between 2015 and 2016). About the study as a whole: Recorded disease courses included relapsing-remitting, secondary progressive and progressive-relapsing multiple sclerosis, with some patients lacking subtype annotation. The patient repertoires were compared against approximately twelve previously published healthy control repertoires obtained from donors aged 6 to 25 years. A subset of samples was prepared in parallel using single-end sample barcoding, then pooled and co-amplified after Illumina adapter ligation. Points the paper makes about the study in general: The multiple sclerosis patient group was slightly younger than the control group. Direct clustering with F measure revealed strong co-clustering of samples prepared in the same batch, which led to a batch-effect correction. Significantly higher frequencies in patients than in controls were found for a handful of TRBV segments, including TRBV5-6, TRBV5-1 and TRBV20-1. Compared with controls, multiple sclerosis patients had significantly lower normalized Chao1 diversity, a finding suggesting substantial peripheral T-cell clonal expansion.

Receptor amplification or capture employed PCR. The instrument was an Illumina HiSeq 2500. Unique molecular identifiers were incorporated into TCR beta cDNA libraries to reduce PCR and sequencing biases. Per 1 to 10 million input T cells, around 500,000 cDNA molecules were obtained, such that each molecule approximated one T cell. The same protocol used for the earlier healthy control dataset was applied to prepare and sequence the patient libraries. Samples belonging to the same batch were prepared together, multiplexed and sequenced on a shared HiSeq lane. The study's own analysis went as follows. Raw barcoded reads were processed with MIGEC, and single-read molecular identifier groups were discarded before consensus assembly and CDR3 extraction. Clonotype tables were post-analysed with VDJtools, and diversity was normalized by down-sampling all datasets to the smallest sample size. In repertoire overlap clustering, CDR3 amino acid sequences, but not nucleotide sequences, were matched to correct batch-related cross-sample contamination. In-frame beta chains were kept once TCRdb had trimmed the public reads at Q25 with fastp and called clones with MiXCR. For every CDR3 protein sequence, its rows merge into one entry that carries the most common genes and DNA. The V and J calls follow TCRdb's processing rather than the paper's. The sample data list some 890,000 distinct CDR3 sequences, and approximately 53% of these were observed just once. Approximately 4.4% of the sample comes from the top ten.

TCR beta repertoires were profiled from peripheral blood of 10 to 15 young patients with multiple sclerosis to demonstrate the VDJtools post-analysis software. The multiple sclerosis patients were children and adolescents between roughly 6 and 16 years of age. The CDR3 has 14 amino acids, counting the end cysteine and phenylalanine. Just the 42-base CDR3 DNA is kept, in frame starting at base 1. The germline V gene supplies CDR1 SGHTA and CDR2 FQGNSA. V gives up 4 bases and J gives up 7 bases, and the segment between their germline ends measures 14 bases. With respect to this clonotype: Its binding antigen is unknown. No base-level quality is on record; no much larger clone is a single base apart.

The sequencing input was blood. This chain joins TRBV7-2 to TRBJ2-1; the D gene is perhaps TRBD2, from 5 matching bases. The TCR was taken from a girl under 18 with multiple sclerosis. The DNA is TGTGCCAGCAGCTCCCTGAGGGAATGGAATGAGCAGTTCTTC. Protein translation: CASSSLREWNEQFF.